A selection of T cell receptor beta chains follows, all from one sample in a study of human versus mouse CDR3 diversity and MHC coevolution. Sequenced by immunoSEQ multiplex PCR; TCRdb stores in-frame clones only, minus some. Of roughly 81,000 clones listed, roughly 93% are singletons. The sample comprised naive CD4+ T cells from blood. These receptors originate from a person between 30 and 69 years old in good health. Both conserved end residues are part of each CDR3. Fields, in order: CDR3 protein, CDR3 DNA, J gene, D gene, V gene, clone size. The D gene is left open where the match is weak. Part of the rows lack a size; the others show once, few, many or a class for expanded clones.

cdr3_aa: CARHRGTDTEAFF
cdr3_nt: TGTGCCCGCCACAGGGGGACGGACACTGAAGCTTTCTTT
j_call: TRBJ1-1
d_call: TRBD1
v_call: TRBV30
clone_size: NA

cdr3_aa: CASSPDRGGYNEQFF
cdr3_nt: TGTGCCAGCAGCCCGGACAGGGGAGGCTACAATGAGCAGTTCTTC
j_call: TRBJ2-1
d_call: TRBD1
v_call: TRBV7-9
clone_size: NA

cdr3_aa: CASSGMNTEAFF
cdr3_nt: TGTGCCAGTTCCGGGATGAACACTGAAGCTTTCTTT
j_call: TRBJ1-1
d_call: NA
v_call: TRBV19
clone_size: few

cdr3_aa: CASSQSPAGGYNEQFF
cdr3_nt: TGCGCCAGCAGCCAATCCCCAGCGGGTGGATACAATGAGCAGTTCTTC
j_call: TRBJ2-1
d_call: NA
v_call: TRBV4-3
clone_size: NA

cdr3_aa: CASSLGGAGAAYEQYF
cdr3_nt: TGTGCCAGCAGCTTAGGGGGGGCGGGAGCAGCCTACGAGCAGTACTTC
j_call: TRBJ2-7
d_call: NA
v_call: TRBV11-3
clone_size: once

cdr3_aa: CASSPTVTGFYNEQFF
cdr3_nt: TGTGCCAGCAGTCCTACCGTAACCGGGTTCTACAATGAGCAGTTCTTC
j_call: TRBJ2-1
d_call: NA
v_call: TRBV6-4
clone_size: NA

cdr3_aa: CATRWRYNEQFF
cdr3_nt: TGTGCCACCCGGTGGAGGTACAATGAGCAGTTCTTC
j_call: TRBJ2-1
d_call: NA
v_call: TRBV10-3
clone_size: NA

cdr3_aa: CASSQRQGSSYEQYF
cdr3_nt: TGTGCCAGTAGTCAACGACAGGGAAGCTCCTACGAGCAGTACTTC
j_call: TRBJ2-7
d_call: TRBD1
v_call: TRBV19
clone_size: NA

cdr3_aa: CASKSQGWDTEAFF
cdr3_nt: TGCGCCAGCAAATCGCAGGGTTGGGACACTGAAGCTTTCTTT
j_call: TRBJ1-1
d_call: NA
v_call: TRBV5-1
clone_size: NA

cdr3_aa: CASSLARLAGVHEQYF
cdr3_nt: TGTGCCAGCAGCTTGGCTAGACTAGCGGGAGTACACGAGCAGTACTTC
j_call: TRBJ2-7
d_call: TRBD2
v_call: TRBV7-9
clone_size: NA

cdr3_aa: CASSIVGGVGGPQHF
cdr3_nt: TGTGCCAGTAGTATAGTTGGGGGGGTAGGAGGGCCCCAGCATTTT
j_call: TRBJ1-5
d_call: NA
v_call: TRBV19
clone_size: NA

cdr3_aa: CASSIGGGQGAAAAYEQYF
cdr3_nt: TGTGCCAGTAGTATTGGCGGGGGACAGGGGGCCGCCGCGGCCTACGAGCAGTACTTC
j_call: TRBJ2-7
d_call: TRBD1
v_call: TRBV19
clone_size: NA

cdr3_aa: CASSIFEGVSYEQYF
cdr3_nt: TGTGCCAGTAGTATTTTTGAGGGGGTCTCCTACGAGCAGTACTTC
j_call: TRBJ2-7
d_call: NA
v_call: TRBV19
clone_size: NA

cdr3_aa: CASSPDNYEQYF
cdr3_nt: TGTGCCAGCTCACCAGACAACTACGAGCAGTACTTC
j_call: TRBJ2-7
d_call: NA
v_call: TRBV18
clone_size: NA

cdr3_aa: CASSLEEGDYGYTF
cdr3_nt: TGTGCCAGCAGCTTAGAGGAGGGCGACTATGGCTACACCTTC
j_call: TRBJ1-2
d_call: NA
v_call: TRBV7-2
clone_size: NA

cdr3_aa: CASSGGTVSSYEQYF
cdr3_nt: TGCGCCAGCAGCGGCGGGACGGTGAGCTCCTACGAGCAGTACTTC
j_call: TRBJ2-7
d_call: NA
v_call: TRBV5-1
clone_size: NA

cdr3_aa: CASGASSGGYQETQYF
cdr3_nt: TGTGCTAGTGGCGCATCTAGCGGGGGATACCAAGAGACCCAGTACTTC
j_call: TRBJ2-5
d_call: TRBD2
v_call: TRBV12-5
clone_size: NA

cdr3_aa: CASSPGTGTINTEAFF
cdr3_nt: TGTGCCAGTAGCCCCGGGACAGGGACGATAAACACTGAAGCTTTCTTT
j_call: TRBJ1-1
d_call: TRBD1
v_call: TRBV19
clone_size: NA

cdr3_aa: CASSLGEAGNQPQHF
cdr3_nt: TGCGCCAGCAGCTTGGGGGAGGCGGGCAATCAGCCCCAGCATTTT
j_call: TRBJ1-5
d_call: NA
v_call: TRBV5-1
clone_size: NA

cdr3_aa: CASSYSTSRQETQYF
cdr3_nt: TGTGCCAGCAGTTACTCGACTAGCAGACAAGAGACCCAGTACTTC
j_call: TRBJ2-5
d_call: TRBD2
v_call: TRBV6-5
clone_size: few

cdr3_aa: CASLGVMSYNEQFF
cdr3_nt: TGTGCCAGCTTGGGAGTTATGAGCTACAATGAGCAGTTCTTC
j_call: TRBJ2-1
d_call: NA
v_call: TRBV6-1
clone_size: NA

cdr3_aa: CAWGSWSGSQETQYF
cdr3_nt: TGTGCCTGGGGCTCCTGGTCCGGGAGCCAAGAGACCCAGTACTTC
j_call: TRBJ2-5
d_call: NA
v_call: TRBV30
clone_size: NA

cdr3_aa: CASSLKRSYNEQFF
cdr3_nt: TGTGCCAGCAGCCTCAAACGGTCCTACAATGAGCAGTTCTTC
j_call: TRBJ2-1
d_call: NA
v_call: TRBV7-2
clone_size: NA